The rows below give T cell receptor beta chains drawn from one sample of a study of T cell responses to AZD1222 COVID-19 vaccine. This table comes from immunoSEQ multiplex PCR, and its TCRdb copy is limited to in-frame clones, with some not included. The sample has about 200,000 clones, roughly 92% seen once. The sample here was peripheral blood, taken on day 0 of AZD1222 vaccination. The receptors were gathered from an adult in good health. CDR3s leave out the opening cysteine and the closing phenylalanine or tryptophan.

>TRBJ1-1|TRBV6-6
ASSPSQGGDTEAF
>TRBJ1-5|TRBV9
ASSVRDTNQPQH
>TRBJ1-1|TRBV12-3/TRBV12-4
ASSFGTEAF
>TRBJ1-1|TRBV9
ASSVGTHKNTEAF
>TRBJ1-6|TRBV27
ASSFWFSYNSPLH
>TRBJ1-1|TRBV6-5
ASSYNPNTEAF
>TRBJ2-5|TRBV5-1
ASSLDAGGLQETQY
>TRBJ1-2|TRBV6-2/TRBV6-3
ASSYGTGHGYT
>TRBJ2-7|TRBV10-3
AISDPEGSDSYEQY
>TRBJ2-3|TRBV11-2
ASSLVAGGTDTQY
>TRBJ1-3|TRBV14
ASSPPGPVSGNTIY
>TRBJ1-5|TRBV12-3/TRBV12-4
ASTRQGGQPQH
>TRBJ2-5|TRBV30
AWIPRGQETQY
>TRBJ2-7|TRBV30
AWSAGTGTHEQY
>TRBJ2-1|TRBV19
ASTRWNEQF
>TRBJ2-2|TRBV5-1
ASSLEVSTGELF
>TRBJ1-1|TRBV29-1
SSKPRGPNTEAF
>TRBJ2-2|TRBV2
ASRLYDTGELF
>TRBJ2-7|TRBV18
ASSPPSGTGLSEQY
>TRBJ1-6|TRBV9
ASSPIVGSPLH
>TRBJ1-5|TRBV5-5
ASSLNPGDQPQH
>TRBJ1-2|TRBV5-6
ASSFGTGGSGYT
>TRBJ2-7|TRBV5-8
ASRKNEQY
>TRBJ1-1|TRBV5-4
ASQMGHPRGDTEAF
>TRBJ1-1|TRBV5-1
ASSKDDIVTEAF
>TRBJ2-1|TRBV5-1
ASSLGHNEQF
>TRBJ2-1|TRBV6-5
ASSYQTGELDEQF
>TRBJ1-1|TRBV29-1
SAVGLGGNTEAF
>TRBJ1-3|TRBV7-9
ASSRTGTGSLSGNTIY
>TRBJ2-1|TRBV28
ASSTPAEQF
>TRBJ2-3|TRBV3-1/TRBV3-2
ASSLIWGTFASPDTQY
>TRBJ1-3|TRBV2
ASSQTRTGRYTIY
>TRBJ2-7|TRBV2
ASSPFVDYEQY
>TRBJ2-2|TRBV3-1/TRBV3-2
ASSRVGASGGPRTGELF
>TRBJ2-3|TRBV6-5
ASGGSSTDTQY
>TRBJ1-2|TRBV19
ATSNGPQQDYGYT
>TRBJ2-7|TRBV6-5
ASSLQGSHEQY
>TRBJ1-1|TRBV30
AWSRNTEAF
>TRBJ2-7|TRBV5-4
ASSKLAGDYEQY
>TRBJ1-2|TRBV12-3/TRBV12-4
ASRGRSGGYT
>TRBJ1-5|TRBV9
ASSVGPGGSNQPQH